This is a list of T cell receptor beta chains from one sample in a study of tumor-infiltrating lymphocytes in primary liver carcinoma. TCRdb called the multiplex PCR reads again in MiXCR, with one record for every CDR3 protein. This table has more than 150,000 distinct CDR3 sequences, 50% to 75% appearing once. Sequencing used peripheral blood. The origin of the receptors is a man aged 40-55 years with primary liver carcinoma and hepatitis B virus infection. CDR3s include the opening cysteine and the closing phenylalanine or tryptophan. A D gene is named only where the DNA matches it firmly. The size field is filled for only some rows; it gives once, few, many or a size class.

TRBJ2-7 . TRBV6-1 15 . CASSVTRDGTYEQYF TGTGCCAGCAGTGTTACCCGGGACGGGACCTACGAGCAGTACTTC
TRBJ1-3 . TRBV11-2 16 . CANSPSSGAAGNTIYF TGTGCTAACAGCCCTTCGTCGGGAGCGGCAGGAAACACCATATATTTT
TRBJ1-1 . TRBV4-1 16 . CASSPSGRGINTEAFF TGCGCCAGCAGCCCTTCAGGCCGGGGGATTAACACTGAAGCTTTCTTT
TRBJ1-1 . TRBV29-1 14 TRBD1 CNVGGQGWDTEAFF TGCAACGTTGGGGGACAGGGGTGGGACACTGAAGCTTTCTTT
TRBJ2-7 . TRBV11-2 14 . CASILTNRAYEQYF TGTGCCAGCATCTTAACCAACAGAGCCTATGAGCAGTACTTC
TRBJ2-7 . TRBV6-5 17 TRBD2 CATKGGLAGWGSYEQYF TGTGCCACCAAAGGGGGACTAGCGGGATGGGGCTCCTACGAGCAGTACTTC
TRBJ2-3 . TRBV6-6 16 TRBD2 CASSDLAGRTTDTQYF TGTGCCAGCAGCGACCTAGCGGGACGGACCACAGATACGCAGTATTTT
TRBJ1-1 . TRBV12-3/TRBV12-4 14 TRBD1 CARSRTGGDTEAFF TGTGCCAGAAGCCGGACAGGGGGGGACACTGAAGCTTTCTTT
TRBJ2-3 . TRBV12-3/TRBV12-4 15 . CASSFMRGNTDTQYF TGTGCCAGCAGTTTCATGAGGGGGAACACAGATACGCAGTATTTT
TRBJ1-1 many TRBV29-1 11 . CSVVGGMEAFF TGCAGCGTTGTGGGGGGAATGGAAGCTTTCTTT
TRBJ1-6 . TRBV13 13 . CASSLHGRAPLHF TGTGCCAGCAGCCTTCACGGGCGAGCACCCCTCCACTTT
TRBJ2-7 few TRBV5-1 14 TRBD2 CASSLEAGPYEQYF TGCGCCAGCAGCTTGGAAGCGGGGCCCTACGAGCAGTACTTC
TRBJ2-6 many TRBV11-2 18 TRBD2 CASSLGTRSRSGANVLTF TGTGCCAGCAGCTTAGGGACTAGATCCCGGTCTGGGGCCAACGTCCTGACTTTC
TRBJ2-5 . TRBV2 13 TRBD2 CASGGLAEETQYF TGTGCCAGCGGGGGACTAGCGGAAGAGACCCAGTACTTC
TRBJ2-1 many TRBV11-2 14 . CASSPAEFYNEQFF TGTGCCAGCAGCCCAGCAGAATTCTACAATGAGCAGTTCTTC
TRBJ2-7 . TRBV30 14 . CAWTIQGRSREQYF TGTGCCTGGACCATACAGGGGAGGTCGCGCGAGCAGTACTTC
TRBJ2-1 . TRBV11-1 17 TRBD2 CASSLGLAGEVDSEKFF TGTGCCAGCAGCCTGGGGCTAGCGGGAGAAGTTGACAGTGAGAAGTTCTTC
TRBJ1-1 . TRBV6-2/TRBV6-3 15 . CATNCLDHMNTEAFF TGTGCCACCAACTGCCTGGACCACATGAACACTGAAGCTTTCTTT
TRBJ2-7 . TRBV6-2/TRBV6-3 13 . CASGTGLFYEQYF TGTGCCAGCGGTACAGGGCTATTCTACGAGCAGTACTTC
TRBJ2-5 . TRBV29-1 12 . CSVLCRGETQYF TGCAGCGTTCTGTGTAGGGGGGAGACCCAGTACTTC
TRBJ2-1 . TRBV30 15 TRBD2 CAWNKPSGFYNEQFF TGTGCATGGAATAAACCTAGCGGGTTTTACAATGAGCAGTTCTTC
TRBJ2-1 . TRBV5-1 13 TRBD2 CASRPTSVYEQFF TGCGCCAGCAGACCGACTAGCGTCTATGAGCAGTTCTTC
TRBJ2-2 few TRBV12-3/TRBV12-4 14 . CASSRGLSGGELFF TGTGCCAGCAGCCGGGGTCTAAGCGGCGGGGAGCTGTTTTTT
TRBJ2-1 . TRBV29-1 13 . CSVVGSCYNEQFF TGCAGCGTTGTTGGTAGCTGCTACAATGAGCAGTTCTTC
TRBJ2-5 . TRBV29-1 15 TRBD1 CSVVGTEGFQETQYF TGCAGCGTTGTCGGGACAGAGGGTTTTCAAGAGACCCAGTACTTC
TRBJ2-1 . TRBV11-2 17 TRBD2 CASSLVMGAGGGNEQFF TGTGCCAGCAGCTTAGTGATGGGAGCGGGAGGGGGGAATGAGCAGTTCTTC
TRBJ2-1 . TRBV11-2 15 TRBD2 CASILVGTSRDEQFF TGTGCCAGCATCTTAGTGGGGACTAGCAGGGATGAGCAGTTCTTC
TRBJ1-1 . TRBV10-1 13 . CASSGQPNTEAFF TGCGCCAGCAGTGGTCAGCCGAACACTGAAGCTTTCTTT
TRBJ2-1 . TRBV28 11 . CASSWGIEQFF TGTGCCAGCAGTTGGGGGATTGAGCAGTTCTTC
TRBJ2-2 . TRBV11-2 16 . CATSLSRSRNTGELFF TGTGCCACCAGCTTGTCACGGAGTAGGAACACCGGGGAGCTGTTTTTT
TRBJ2-3 . TRBV7-3 16 TRBD1 CASSSGTGVSTDTQYF TGTGCCAGCAGCTCCGGGACAGGGGTATCCACAGATACGCAGTATTTT
TRBJ2-3 . TRBV4-1 18 TRBD2 CASSPRPPLAGITDTQYF TGCGCCAGCAGCCCCCGACCACCACTAGCGGGAATCACAGATACGCAGTATTTT
TRBJ2-7 . TRBV6-2/TRBV6-3 14 TRBD1 CASATDRSSYEQYF TGTGCCAGCGCCACGGACAGGAGCTCCTACGAGCAGTACTTC
TRBJ1-2 . TRBV6-1 16 . CASRTRTEVSNYGYTF TGTGCCAGCAGGACCCGGACAGAAGTTTCTAACTATGGCTACACCTTC
TRBJ2-5 . TRBV11-1 19 . CVSSEQITRDKADQETQYF TGTGTCAGCAGCGAACAAATCACCCGGGACAAGGCCGACCAAGAGACCCAGTACTTC
TRBJ2-7 few TRBV7-9 13 TRBD2 CASSLGLATPLNF TGTGCCAGCAGCTTAGGACTAGCCACCCCCCTGAACTTC
TRBJ2-7 few TRBV4-1 12 . CASSQDGVEQYF TGCGCCAGCAGCCAAGATGGGGTCGAGCAGTACTTC
TRBJ2-7 . TRBV6-6 17 . CASSYSTLSRSSYEQYF TGTGCCAGTAGTTACTCGACCCTCTCCAGGAGCTCCTACGAGCAGTACTTC
TRBJ2-1 many TRBV13 15 . CASSSTGDFNNEQFF TGTGCCAGCAGCTCGACGGGGGACTTCAACAATGAGCAGTTCTTC
TRBJ1-4 . TRBV28 12 . CASSLKREKLFF TGTGCCAGCAGTTTGAAGCGTGAAAAACTGTTTTTT
TRBJ2-7 many TRBV11-2 15 TRBD2 CASSLRLAGAYEQYF TGTGCCAGCAGCTTACGACTAGCGGGAGCCTACGAGCAGTACTTC
TRBJ2-7 . TRBV11-2 14 TRBD1 CASSLETGRYELYF TGTGCCAGCAGCTTAGAGACAGGGCGGTACGAGCTGTACTTC
TRBJ2-1 few TRBV7-9 17 . CASSSRGTGARDNEQFF TGTGCCAGCAGCTCCAGAGGTACAGGAGCGAGAGACAATGAGCAGTTCTTC
TRBJ2-1 . TRBV12-3/TRBV12-4 16 TRBD2 CASSPVGVAGDYEQFF TGTGCCAGCAGTCCGGTTGGGGTAGCGGGAGACTATGAGCAGTTCTTC
TRBJ2-1 . TRBV6-6 13 . CASRQGRANEQFF TGTGCCAGCAGACAAGGACGGGCGAATGAGCAGTTCTTC
TRBJ2-7 once TRBV4-2 18 . CASSQRHLAEGGSYEQYF TGTGCCAGCAGCCAACGACATTTAGCGGAGGGGGGCTCCTACGAGCAGTACTTC
TRBJ2-7 . TRBV10-3 13 TRBD1 CAISRTGSYEQYF TGTGCCATCAGTCGGACAGGGTCCTACGAGCAGTACTTC
TRBJ2-5 . TRBV6-5 13 . CVSRPTARAPQYF TGTGTCAGCAGACCCACCGCGAGGGCCCCCCAGTACTTC
TRBJ2-7 few TRBV12-5 16 TRBD1 CASGPQTLDRDHEQYF TGTGCTAGTGGTCCTCAAACCCTGGACAGGGATCACGAGCAGTACTTC
TRBJ2-2 many TRBV11-2 19 . CASRFRPEAPSRNTGELFF TGTGCCAGCAGGTTCCGCCCGGAGGCGCCATCGCGGAACACCGGGGAGCTGTTTTTT
TRBJ1-2 . TRBV11-2 14 . CASSTLGGLRDYTF TGTGCCAGCAGCACCCTTGGAGGGTTGCGCGACTATACCTTC
TRBJ2-2 . TRBV12-3/TRBV12-4 13 TRBD1 CASSKQGAGELFF TGTGCCAGCAGTAAACAGGGGGCCGGGGAGCTGTTTTTT
TRBJ1-1 few TRBV6-5 14 TRBD1 CASRQTGSDTEAFF TGTGCCAGCAGGCAGACAGGGAGCGACACTGAAGCTTTCTTT
TRBJ2-6 . TRBV7-9 18 . CASSPGTMTVSGANVLTF TGTGCCAGCAGCCCAGGAACAATGACTGTCTCTGGGGCCAACGTCCTGACTTTC
TRBJ2-1 . TRBV6-1 17 TRBD2 CASSEAYLAGGLGEQFF TGTGCCAGCAGTGAAGCCTACCTAGCGGGAGGGTTAGGTGAGCAGTTCTTC
TRBJ2-1 . TRBV5-4 15 TRBD1 CASSRDRVQDNEQFF TGTGCCAGCAGCCGAGACAGGGTACAAGACAATGAGCAGTTCTTC
TRBJ2-2 . TRBV6-1 16 TRBD2 CASTPGTSGTTGELFF TGTGCCAGCACCCCCGGGACTAGCGGGACTACCGGGGAGCTGTTTTTT
TRBJ2-7 . TRBV11-2 14 . CVSSPLGLGYEQYF TGTGTCAGCAGCCCCCTTGGGTTAGGCTACGAGCAGTACTTC
TRBJ2-1 . TRBV28 14 . CACPRGDSYNGQFF TGTGCCTGCCCTAGGGGGGACTCCTACAATGGGCAGTTCTTC